This entry is about one T cell receptor (beta chain). The data stem from a study of OX40 agonist ivuxolimab in advanced cancers. Data came from immunoSEQ multiplex PCR; TCRdb stores just in-frame clones and leaves some out. Counted here are 90,000 or so clones, nearly 90% occurring once; the ten biggest clones make up 0.3% to 0.4%. Germline CDR1 MNHNY, CDR2 SVGAGI (reference sequence). Trimming stripped 5 bases from V and 0 bases from J, with 14 bases between. CDR3 length: 16 residues. The sequence came from an adult with an advanced solid tumor such as melanoma, head and neck, liver or kidney cancer. The chain is built from TRBV6-6 and TRBJ1-5, with D possibly TRBD1 on 5 matching bases. This sample comprised CD4+ or CD8+ T cells sorted from blood, obtained in a trial of the OX40 agonist ivuxolimab. CDR3 sequence reads: CASSRGRDHSNQPQHF. CDR3 sequence (DNA): TGTGCCAGCAGTCGCGGACGGGACCATAGCAATCAGCCCCAGCATTTT.